Below are 15 T cell receptor beta chains sequenced from a single sample in a study of regulatory T cells in long-lasting Graves disease. The time point is: newly diagnosed GD, antithyroid drugs for less than 3 months. The TCR library used RNA extracted from PBMCs. Through Arm-PCR of CDR3 regions and iRepertoire HTBI primers, TCR beta libraries were built. TCRdb ran MiXCR on the multiplex PCR reads and lists one entry per CDR3 protein. The table has roughly 320,000 distinct CDR3 sequences, approximately 15% seen once. These same records also appear under a second study, on T cells in Graves' hyperthyroidism and ophthalmopathy.

The material sequenced was peripheral blood mononuclear cells (PBMCs), taken at new diagnosis, from a patient treated with antithyroid drugs. These TCRs come from a man between 35 and 55 years old with Graves disease.

The J gene is TRBJ1-2, the V gene TRBV7-2, with 9 positions matching TRBD1. The CDR3 totals 16 residues. CDR1 is SGHTA, CDR2 FQGNSA, per germline. Germline trimming cut 5 bases from V and 6 bases from J; bases unmatched to any gene: 13. Here the CDR3 reads CASSNHARQGDNGYTF. The CDR3 DNA follows: TGTGCCAGCAGCAACCACGCCCGACAGGGGGACAATGGCTACACCTTC.

This clonotype turned up a few times. The gene calls are TRBV20-1 and TRBJ1-5; the D gene is possibly TRBD1 (5 bases). Germline CDR1 reads DFQATT; CDR2 reads SNEGSKA (reference sequence). V was cut by 6 bases and J by 3 bases, with 12 bases left in between. The CDR3 extends over 13 amino acids. This CDR3 reads CSAQGDTNQPQHF. CDR3 nucleotides: TGCAGTGCCCAAGGGGATACCAATCAGCCCCAGCATTTT.

Ten or more counts support this clonotype. The CDR3 bases are TGTGCCAGCAGCTCACTAGCGGGGGGACGAACCGGGGAGCTGTTTTTT. Encoded protein: CASSSLAGGRTGELFF. J is TRBJ2-2 and V is TRBV13; 12 bases agree with TRBD2. The CDR3 has 16 amino acids. V shed 4 bases, J shed 5 bases, and the junction held 5 bases outside the gene matches. CDR1 and CDR2 (germline): PRHDT, FYEKMQ (reference sequence).

V is TRBV7-3 and J is TRBJ2-1; unclear D gene. The germline V gene encodes CDR1 SGHTA and CDR2 FQGTGA. Between the trimmed V and J ends, which lost 2 bases and 0 bases, there was a span of 8 bases. The CDR3 extends over 15 amino acids. CDR3 in amino acids: CASSLDGISYNEQFF. The CDR3 coding sequence is TGTGCCAGCAGCTTAGACGGAATCTCCTACAATGAGCAGTTCTTC.

The V call is TRBV6-1, the J call TRBJ2-3; weak D call: TRBD1 (5 bases). V lost 6 bases, J lost 2 bases, and 12 bases lay in between. The CDR3 runs to 14 residues. Germline values: CDR1 MNHNS, CDR2 SASEGT. This chain's CDR3 is CASSPDIYTDTQYF. As DNA, the CDR3 is TGTGCCAGCAGCCCGGACATATACACAGATACGCAGTATTTT.

In this sample, this clonotype turned up a few times. The chain couples TRBV10-3 to TRBJ2-5, with D possibly matching TRBD2 (6 bases). Trimming removed 3 bases at V and 1 base at J, with 15 bases between. The CDR3 contains 16 residues. Germline V gene lookup returns CDR1 ENHRY and CDR2 SYGVKD. CDR3 region: CAISDRGNPTQETQYF. CDR3 sequence (DNA): TGTGCCATCAGTGACCGCGGGAACCCTACCCAAGAGACCCAGTACTTC.

This clonotype was counted ten times or more. This chain links TRBV18 with TRBJ1-2, with no clear D. The CDR3 sequence is 13 residues long. Germline V gene sequence: CDR1 KGHSH, CDR2 LQKENI. V lost 6 bases, J lost 8 bases, and 16 bases lay in between. CDR3 region: CASSREESEGYTF. The CDR3 bases are TGTGCCAGCTCCCGAGAAGAGAGCGAGGGCTACACCTTC. The variable domain in full, completed from reference TRBV18 and TRBJ1-2, reads NAGVMQNPRHLVRRRGQEARLRCSPMKGHSHVYWYRQLPEEGLKFMVYLQKENIIDESGMPKERFSAEFPKEGPSILRIQQVVRGDSAAYFCASSREESEGYTFGSGTRLTVV.

The rearrangement joins TRBV7-2 to TRBJ2-1, with 7 bases aligning to TRBD2. Germline loops: CDR1 SGHTA, CDR2 FQGNSA. The V gene end was trimmed by 5 bases and the J gene end by 2 bases; junction bases not matched to a gene: 6. The CDR3 covers 15 residues. CDR3 sequence reads: CASSVRDYPYNEQFF. The CDR3 DNA reads as TGTGCCAGCAGCGTCCGGGACTACCCCTACAATGAGCAGTTCTTC.

This clonotype was detected ten times or more. The chain uses TRBV11-2 and TRBJ2-3; 9 nucleotides line up with TRBD2. Germline CDR1 reads SGHAT; CDR2 reads FQNNGV. V lost 5 bases and J lost 0; bases outside the gene matches: 9. CDR3 length: 17 residues. The CDR3 nucleotides are TGTGCCAGCAGCCCACTTAGACTAGCGGATAGCACAGATACGCAGTATTTT. This codes for CASSPLRLADSTDTQYF.

Ten or more counts support this clonotype. V is TRBV2 and J is TRBJ1-2; D is unclear. Germline V gives CDR1 SNHLY, CDR2 FYNNEI. CDR3 length: 14 amino acids. Trimming stripped 2 bases from V and 7 bases from J, with 14 bases between. The CDR3 DNA reads TGTGCCAGCAGTGAAAAGGGCCCCGTTCTTGGCTACACCTTC. Its translation is CASSEKGPVLGYTF.

This clonotype showed up many times. The chain has TRBV6-2 or TRBV6-3 and TRBJ2-1; 11 nucleotides match TRBD2. Looked up from germline, CDR1 is MNHEY and CDR2 is SVGEGT. This CDR3 region has 14 residues. With V trimmed by 6 bases and J by 8 bases, 6 bases remained unmatched. The CDR3 DNA sequence: TGTGCCAGCAGCTCGGGACTAGCGGCGGATGAGCAGTTCTTC. Translated, it gives CASSSGLAADEQFF.

This clonotype was detected a few times. The CDR3 region is CAISESQGSGANVLTF. The CDR3 DNA sequence: TGTGCCATCAGTGAGTCTCAGGGGTCTGGGGCCAACGTCCTGACTTTC. The chain is built from TRBV10-3 and TRBJ2-6, with a possible D match to TRBD1 (6 bases). The germline gives CDR1 ENHRY, CDR2 SYGVKD. The CDR3 is 16 amino acids. Trimming took off 0 bases at V and 1 base at J, with 7 bases between the two ends.

This clonotype was seen many times. The V call is TRBV20-1, the J call TRBJ2-3; tentative D call: TRBD2 (5 bases). The CDR3 is made up of 14 amino acids. V lost 8 bases and J 0 bases, leaving 15 bases between the germline ends. Germline CDR1 reads DFQATT; CDR2 reads SNEGSKA (reference sequence). CDR3 protein: CSPQDWTSTDTQYF. CDR3 DNA: TGCAGTCCTCAGGACTGGACGAGCACAGATACGCAGTATTTT.

This clonotype was picked up a small number of times. This chain joins TRBV9 and TRBJ1-2, with 9 bases that match TRBD1. The trim removed 3 bases at V and 4 bases at J, leaving 10 bases unmatched. The CDR3 sequence is 16 residues long. Germline CDR1 and CDR2: SGDLS and YYNGEE. CDR3 nucleotide sequence: TGTGCCAGCAGCGGGACGGGACAGGGTATCAGCTATGGCTACACCTTC. Protein product: CASSGTGQGISYGYTF.

There are many counts of this clonotype. The chain carries TRBV5-1 and TRBJ2-1; D is perhaps TRBD1 or TRBD2 (5 bases each). The germline V and J ends were trimmed by 5 bases and 9 bases, with 24 bases remaining between them. Germline loops: CDR1 SGHRS, CDR2 YFSETQ. The CDR3 has 16 residues. CDR3 nucleotides: TGCGCCAGCAGACCCCCCGGGACCGTAATAGGCGGTGAGCAGTTCTTC. It encodes CASRPPGTVIGGEQFF.